The 32 T cell receptor beta chains presented below share a single source sample, sequenced in a study of spatial heterogeneity in lung cancer. One entry per CDR3 protein, called by TCRdb with MiXCR from the 5' RACE reads. This table holds fewer than 50,000 distinct CDR3 sequences, about 10% found once. Time point indicated: blood at routine non-recurrence follow-up after resection. The sample was PBMCs, taken at follow-up. The receptors shown here come from a female donor with early-stage non-small cell lung cancer.

The chain carries TRBV24-1 and TRBJ2-3, with 11 bases aligning to TRBD2. V lost 3 bases, J lost 5 bases, and 3 bases stayed unmatched. This CDR3 region has 15 residues. CDR1 is KGHDR and CDR2 is SFDVKD in the germline V gene. CDR3: CATSDPGTSGDTQYF. The CDR3 coding sequence is TGTGCCACCAGTGATCCCGGGACTAGCGGAGATACGCAGTATTTT.

Remarks on this clonotype: A much larger clone lies a single base off, so this may be a read error. The chain has TRBV29-1 and TRBJ2-7, with 8 bases lining up with TRBD1. CDR3 length: 14 amino acids. Germline assignment: CDR1 SQVTM and CDR2 ANQGSEA. CDR3 coding DNA: TGCGGCGTTGAAGTATCGACCCCAGGGGGCAAGCAGTACTTC. It is translated as CGVEVSTPGGKQYF.

This clonotype has at least ten counts. V usage is TRBV11-2 and J usage is TRBJ2-5; possible D gene TRBD2, 5 bases. Per germline, CDR1 SGHAT and CDR2 FQNNGV. This CDR3 has 14 amino acids. Deletions cut 5 bases from V and 4 bases from J, with 14 bases between. In DNA, the CDR3 is TGTGCCAGCAGCATACTAGGGAACCGAGAGACCCAGTACTTC. It codes for CASSILGNRETQYF.

The rearrangement joins TRBV7-7 to TRBJ2-5; TRBD1 aligns across 8 bases. Germline CDR1 is SSHAT and CDR2 is FNYEAQ (reference sequence). The V and J ends lost 4 bases and 7 bases, in that order; junction bases with no gene match: 5. The CDR3 sequence is 13 residues long. This CDR3 is CASSSTGVGTQYF. The DNA for the CDR3 is TGTGCCAGCAGCTCGACAGGGGTCGGGACCCAGTACTTC.

The rearrangement uses TRBV12-3 or TRBV12-4 and TRBJ2-7, with D uncertain. Trimming removed 6 bases at V and 2 bases at J, with 17 bases between. The CDR3 consists of 15 residues. The CDR3 DNA follows: TGTGCCAGCAGCCCCCTGTGGGGTCTCGCCTACGAGCAGTACTTC. Residues: CASSPLWGLAYEQYF.

CDR3 nucleotides: TGCAGTGGAGACAGGGGGGGCACTGAAGCTTTCTTT. It is translated as CSGDRGGTEAFF. The chain uses TRBV20-1 and TRBJ1-1, with TRBD1 matching over 9 bases. The V segment lost 7 bases and the J segment 4 bases; nucleotides outside the gene matches: 4. The CDR3 covers 12 residues. CDR1 and CDR2 from the germline V gene are DFQATT and SNEGSKA (reference sequence).

This clonotype was counted at least ten times. The J gene is TRBJ2-7, the V gene TRBV28; D remains unclear. CDR1 MDHEN and CDR2 SYDVKM come from the germline V gene. V was trimmed by 7 bases and J by 0 bases, leaving 10 bases between them. This CDR3 is 13 amino acids long. The CDR3 DNA reads as TGTGCCAGCATTCCAGCGAACTCCTACGAGCAGTACTTC. Its protein product is CASIPANSYEQYF.

This clonotype was counted ten times or more. The chain uses TRBV7-9 and TRBJ2-3; D possibly corresponds to TRBD2 (6 bases). Germline assignment: CDR1 SEHNR and CDR2 FQNEAQ (reference sequence). This CDR3 has 13 amino acids. In nucleotides, the CDR3 is TGTGGGAGCTTAGCGGACGGCACAGATACGCAGTATTTT. Encoded protein: CGSLADGTDTQYF.

The rearrangement uses TRBV20-1 and TRBJ2-5; 14 nucleotides agree with TRBD2. V was clipped by 3 bases and J by 1 base; unmatched bases: 4. In germline, CDR1 is DFQATT, CDR2 SNEGSKA (reference sequence). CDR3 size: 16 residues. As DNA, the CDR3 is TGCAGTGCTAGGGGACTAGCGGGGGTAACCCAAGAGACCCAGTACTTC. Translated, it gives CSARGLAGVTQETQYF.

This clonotype showed up many times. The chain combines TRBV7-9 with TRBJ2-3; possible D gene TRBD2, 5 bases. Germline V gene data show CDR1 as SEHNR and CDR2 as FQNEAQ (reference sequence). The V end lost 4 bases, the J end lost 9 bases, and 20 bases lay between the germline ends. The CDR3 is made up of 15 amino acids. The DNA for the CDR3 is TGTGCCAGCAGCTCCTATCAGCGGCGGTTGAGGACGCAGTATTTT. Its protein is CASSSYQRRLRTQYF.

This clonotype occurred a few times. J is TRBJ2-7 and V is TRBV2; no clear D. In germline, CDR1 is SNHLY, CDR2 FYNNEI. The V and J ends lost 8 bases and 2 bases respectively, with 22 bases between them. CDR3 length equals 16 residues. This chain's CDR3 is CASEERATEKAYEQYF. DNA for the CDR3: TGTGCCAGCGAGGAGAGAGCGACGGAAAAAGCCTACGAGCAGTACTTC.

This clonotype was seen only a few times. This chain joins TRBV28 and TRBJ2-3; D is unresolved. With 6 bases removed from V and 0 bases from J, the gap between germline ends came to 25 bases. Germline assignment: CDR1 MDHEN and CDR2 SYDVKM. The CDR3 is 19 residues long. The CDR3 sequence is CASSLPRSGSSTSTDTQYF. Written as DNA, the CDR3 is TGTGCCAGCAGCCTCCCCCGGTCAGGAAGCTCCACTAGCACAGATACGCAGTATTTT. Filled out from reference TRBV28 and TRBJ2-3, the complete variable domain reads DVKVTQSSRYLVKRTGEKVFLECVQDMDHENMFWYRQDPGLGLRLIYFSYDVKMKEKGDIPEGYSVSREKKERFSLILESASTNQTSMYLCASSLPRSGSSTSTDTQYFGPGTRLTVL.

This rearrangement joins TRBV6-1 to TRBJ1-2, with D hard to call. V was shortened by 7 bases and J by 6 bases, with 18 bases between the two germline ends. Germline V gives CDR1 MNHNS, CDR2 SASEGT. CDR3 length: 14 residues. Written as DNA, the CDR3 is TGTGCCAGCATGACCAACACCTTCCACCATGGCTACACCTTC. Its protein product is CASMTNTFHHGYTF.

This clonotype was seen ten or more times. The CDR3 reads CSVAGQGRGYTF. The CDR3 DNA reads as TGCAGCGTTGCTGGACAGGGGAGAGGCTACACCTTC. This sequence joins TRBV29-1 and TRBJ1-2, with 9 bases lining up with TRBD1. There are 12 residues in the CDR3. V trimming: 4 bases; J trimming: 8 bases; junction bases outside the gene matches: 5. CDR1 and CDR2 from the germline V gene are SQVTM and ANQGSEA.

J is TRBJ1-2 and V is TRBV28, with TRBD1 as a possible D gene (5 bases). The CDR3 has 13 amino acids. V was pared by 6 bases and J by 5 bases, with 13 bases between. The germline V gene has CDR1 MDHEN and CDR2 SYDVKM. The CDR3 sequence: CASRQDKFYGYTF. The DNA of the CDR3 is TGTGCCAGCAGGCAGGACAAGTTTTATGGCTACACCTTC.

The J gene is TRBJ2-7, the V gene TRBV7-2, with no clear D. V gave up 8 bases and J gave up 6 bases, with 17 bases separating them. Germline assignment: CDR1 SGHTA and CDR2 FQGNSA. The CDR3 runs to 13 residues. The chain's CDR3 is CASALALSGEQYF. DNA of the CDR3: TGTGCCAGCGCCTTGGCCCTCAGTGGCGAGCAGTACTTC.

This clonotype appeared many times. The chain has TRBV5-1 and TRBJ1-1; maybe TRBD1 (5 bases). In germline, CDR1 is SGHRS, CDR2 YFSETQ. CDR3 length: 15 residues. The V gene lost 4 bases and the J gene lost 5 bases, with 18 bases spanning the gap. The CDR3 region is CASSLGDPLGTEAFF. Here the CDR3 DNA reads TGCGCCAGCAGCCTGGGGGACCCTCTAGGGACTGAAGCTTTCTTT.

This clonotype has a single count. This chain connects TRBV28 to TRBJ2-7, with TRBD1 matching 11 bases. V gave up 2 bases and J gave up 7 bases; unmatched junction bases: 4. The germline V gene has CDR1 MDHEN and CDR2 SYDVKM. CDR3 length: 14 residues. This CDR3 is CASSLGQGAQEQYF. CDR3 in DNA: TGTGCCAGCAGTTTAGGACAGGGGGCGCAGGAGCAGTACTTC.

This clonotype turned up a few times. The chain couples TRBV12-3 or TRBV12-4 to TRBJ2-5, with a tentative D call TRBD1 (5 bases). CDR3 length: 13 residues. Trimming stripped 6 bases from V and 6 bases from J, with 14 bases between. DNA for the CDR3: TGTGCCAGCAGAAAAGACAGTAGTCAGACCCAGTACTTC. As protein: CASRKDSSQTQYF.

This clonotype was found a few times. The chain is built from TRBV5-6 and TRBJ2-5; TRBD1 matches at 10 bases. The V gene's germline CDR1 is SGHDT and CDR2 YYEEEE. J lost 4 bases, V lost 4 bases, and 10 bases had no gene match. The CDR3 sequence is 16 residues long. CDR3 DNA sequence: TGTGCCAGCAGCCGTGCCCGGGACAGGGGCCTAGAGACCCAGTACTTC. Translated, it gives CASSRARDRGLETQYF.

This clonotype was seen repeatedly, ten times or more. J is TRBJ2-1 and V is TRBV2, with D uncertain. V was pared by 2 bases and J by 0 bases, with 11 bases between. This CDR3 has 16 residues. The V gene's germline CDR1 is SNHLY and CDR2 FYNNEI. Written as DNA, the CDR3 is TGTGCCAGCAGTGAACTCCCGCTGGACTCCTACAATGAGCAGTTCTTC. Residues: CASSELPLDSYNEQFF.

This clonotype appeared many times. The chain carries TRBV24-1 and TRBJ2-5; no reliable D call. V was clipped by 5 bases and J by 3 bases, with 3 bases between them. The CDR3 loop spans 11 amino acids. Germline V gene data show CDR1 as KGHDR and CDR2 as SFDVKD. CDR3 DNA sequence: TGTGCCACCAGTGCCGAAGAGACCCAGTACTTC. It yields the protein CATSAEETQYF.

The sample holds a few counts of this clonotype. The J gene is TRBJ1-2, the V gene TRBV6-2 or TRBV6-3, with D possibly being TRBD1 (5 bases). V lost 4 bases, J lost 2 bases, and 20 bases lay in between. CDR1 is MNHEY, CDR2 SVGEGT, per germline. This CDR3 is built from 17 residues. CDR3 sequence reads: CASSLPPEGRGNYGYTF. CDR3 coding DNA: TGTGCCAGCAGTTTGCCACCGGAGGGGAGGGGAAACTATGGCTACACCTTC.

The table lists this clonotype with many counts. The chain couples TRBV19 to TRBJ2-7; D possibly corresponds to TRBD2 (6 bases). CDR3 length: 15 residues. In germline, CDR1 is LNHDA, CDR2 SQIVND (reference sequence). V gave up 3 bases and J gave up 3 bases, with 15 bases separating them. Written as DNA, the CDR3 is TGTGCCAGTAGTATCGGCGGGGATTATTACTACGAGCAGTACTTC. It is translated as CASSIGGDYYYEQYF. The full variable domain, in which reference TRBV19 and TRBJ2-7 provide the parts outside the CDR3, is DGGITQSPKYLFRKEGQNVTLSCEQNLNHDAMYWYRQDPGQGLRLIYYSQIVNDFQKGDIAEGYSVSREKKESFPLTVTSAQKNPTAFYLCASSIGGDYYYEQYFGPGTRLTVT.

This clonotype was seen many times. This chain links TRBV7-2 with TRBJ2-5; 7 positions match TRBD2. V shed 5 bases and J 5 bases; nucleotides not matched to a gene: 11. Germline lookup yields CDR1 SGHTA and CDR2 FQGNSA. This CDR3 has 15 residues. This CDR3 reads CASSRAGTTQETQYF. The CDR3 DNA follows: TGTGCCAGCAGCCGCGCAGGGACTACCCAGGAGACCCAGTACTTC.

This clonotype was picked up a small number of times. The chain joins TRBV5-1 to TRBJ1-1; the match to TRBD1 covers 7 bases. The CDR3 runs to 13 residues. The germline V gene has CDR1 SGHRS and CDR2 YFSETQ. The J segment lost 6 bases and the V segment lost 5 bases, leaving 7 bases of the junction unmatched. As DNA, the CDR3 is TGCGCCAGCAGAAAGGGGGCCTCGGCTGAAGCTTTCTTT. It is translated as CASRKGASAEAFF.

This clonotype occurred many times. The CDR3 loop reads CASSLAEWKSNQPQHF. In DNA, the CDR3 is TGTGCCAGCAGCTTAGCTGAGTGGAAGAGCAATCAGCCCCAGCATTTT. The chain couples TRBV7-6 to TRBJ1-5, with D unresolved. This CDR3 contains 16 residues. With 0 bases removed from V and 1 base from J, the gap between germline ends came to 10 bases. Germline V gene sequence: CDR1 SGHVS, CDR2 FNYEAQ.

Many counts were recorded for this clonotype. V usage is TRBV28 and J usage is TRBJ2-4; D not certain. Trimming pared 5 bases from V and 1 base from J, leaving 12 bases between. CDR1 and CDR2 (germline): MDHEN, SYDVKM. CDR3 length: 15 amino acids. The CDR3 nucleotides are TGTGCCAGCAGTCCCGCTGTACGGGCCAAAAACATTCAGTACTTC. Protein product: CASSPAVRAKNIQYF.

The chain joins TRBV5-4 to TRBJ1-1; weak D call: TRBD1 (6 bases). Germline-derived CDR1 and CDR2 are SGHNT and YYREEE (reference sequence). Deletions cut 4 bases from V and 8 bases from J, with 18 bases between. The CDR3 runs to 14 residues. CDR3 residues: CASSIPLTGQEAFF. The CDR3 DNA sequence: TGTGCCAGCAGCATACCATTGACGGGACAAGAAGCTTTCTTT.

This clonotype was picked up many times. The chain recombines TRBV16 with TRBJ1-1, with D tentatively TRBD1 (5 bases). CDR1 is KGHSY, CDR2 FQNENV, per germline. Trimming pared 5 bases from V and 5 bases from J, leaving 15 bases between. This CDR3 region has 14 residues. This chain's CDR3 is CASSSTGLRTEAFF. DNA for the CDR3: TGTGCCAGCAGCTCCACAGGTCTGAGGACTGAAGCTTTCTTT.

This clonotype was seen more than once but under ten times. The chain is built from TRBV7-9 and TRBJ1-4; D remains unclear. The CDR3 has 13 amino acids. Trimming pared 5 bases from V and 7 bases from J, leaving 11 bases between. Germline CDR1 and CDR2: SEHNR and FQNEAQ (reference sequence). CDR3 protein: CASSLRDAEKLFF. Here the CDR3 DNA reads TGTGCCAGCAGCCTTCGGGATGCTGAAAAACTGTTTTTT.

In this sample, this clonotype turned up many times. The chain links TRBV11-2 to TRBJ2-7; 8 bases agree with TRBD1. CDR1 is SGHAT and CDR2 is FQNNGV in the germline V gene. The junction had 1 base not matched to a gene; V was cut back by 5 bases and J by 1 base. The CDR3 is made up of 13 amino acids. DNA for the CDR3: TGTGCCAGCAGCGGACAGGGTTCCTACGAGCAGTACTTC. Protein product: CASSGQGSYEQYF.